These 27 T cell receptor beta chains originate from one sample sequenced in a study of T cell responses to AZD1222 COVID-19 vaccine. The data were produced by immunoSEQ multiplex PCR, yet TCRdb's version contains in-frame clones alone and is incomplete. The sample carries about 79,000 clones, about 92% recorded once. The sample consisted of peripheral blood, taken on day 0 of MenACWY control vaccination. These TCRs come from an adult in good health.

The chain is built from TRBV7-7 and TRBJ2-3; the D gene could be TRBD1 or TRBD2 (5 bases each). Germline-derived CDR1 and CDR2 are SSHAT and FNYEAQ (reference sequence). This CDR3 contains 14 residues. V lost 1 base to trimming and J lost 1 base, with 6 bases between them. The CDR3 DNA reads as TGTGCCAGCAGCTTAGTGGGGGGCACAGATACGCAGTATTTT. Its translation: CASSLVGGTDTQYF. Full variable domain (remainder filled in from reference TRBV7-7 and TRBJ2-3): GAGVSQSPRYKVTKRGQDVTLRCDPISSHATLYWYQQALGQGPEFLTYFNYEAQPDKSGLPSDRFSAERPEGSISTLTIQRTEQRDSAMYRCASSLVGGTDTQYFGPGTRLTVL.

This chain joins TRBV5-5 and TRBJ2-2; no clear D gene. Germline V lookup: CDR1 SGHKS, CDR2 YYEKEE (reference sequence). V lost 0 bases and J lost 6, with 3 bases in between. The CDR3 extends over 12 amino acids. The CDR3 DNA is TGTGCCAGCAGCTTGGCAGCCGGGGAGCTGTTTTTT. Translating it yields CASSLAAGELFF.

The chain carries TRBV3-1 (or the pseudogene TRBV3-2) and TRBJ1-2; D not certain. V lost 1 base to trimming and J lost 2 bases, with 11 bases between them. The germline V gene encodes CDR1 LGHDT and CDR2 YNNKEL (reference sequence). CDR3 length equals 15 residues. The chain's CDR3 is CASSQAPGPNYGYTF. CDR3 coding DNA: TGTGCCAGCAGCCAAGCCCCCGGACCCAACTATGGCTACACCTTC.

The chain employs TRBV19 and TRBJ2-3; 10 nucleotides agree with TRBD2. This CDR3 has 15 residues. Germline CDR1 is LNHDA and CDR2 is SQIVND (reference sequence). V gave up 4 bases and J gave up 6 bases; unmatched junction bases: 7. CDR3 nucleotide sequence: TGTGCCAGTAGTACTATAGCGGGAGGTGGCGATACGCAGTATTTT. Its translation is CASSTIAGGGDTQYF.

This chain links TRBV27 with TRBJ2-5; 7 bases align to TRBD2. This CDR3 has 14 residues. Per the germline V gene, CDR1 is MNHEY and CDR2 is SMNVEV (reference sequence). V dropped 4 bases and J dropped 5; count of bases not matched to a gene: 7. The CDR3 bases are TGTGCCAGCAGTTCTTGGGGGGGAGGTGAGACCCAGTACTTC. Translating gives CASSSWGGGETQYF.

The V and J genes are TRBV10-3 and TRBJ2-1, with TRBD2 matching 8 bases. The length of the CDR3 is 17 residues. Germline V CDR1 and CDR2: ENHRY, SYGVKD. Trimming took 4 bases from V and 8 from J; bases not matched to a gene: 16. Written as DNA, the CDR3 is TGTGCCATCAGTGGAGCCGGTACTAGCGGATTTAAGCATGAGCAGTTCTTC. As protein: CAISGAGTSGFKHEQFF.

The V gene is TRBV15, the J gene TRBJ2-3; D uncertain. This CDR3 is built from 15 residues. CDR1 LNHNV and CDR2 YYDKDF come from the germline V gene (reference sequence). V lost 0 bases to trimming and J lost 0 bases, with 7 bases between them. The CDR3 region has the DNA TGTGCCACCAGCAGAGATTCAAGAAGCACAGATACGCAGTATTTT. Translated, it gives CATSRDSRSTDTQYF.

The V call is TRBV6-2 or TRBV6-3, the J call TRBJ1-1; 7 nucleotides match TRBD1. Per the germline V gene, CDR1 is MNHEY and CDR2 is SVGEGT. With V trimmed by 0 bases and J by 0 bases, 13 bases remained unmatched. CDR3 size: 19 residues. The CDR3, as DNA: TGTGCCAGCAGTTACTCGAGCCCCCTAACGGGACAGATGAACACTGAAGCTTTCTTT. This gives the protein CASSYSSPLTGQMNTEAFF.

This chain links TRBV19 with TRBJ2-3; D not certain. V lost 4 bases, J lost 2 bases, and 10 bases lay in between. Germline loops: CDR1 LNHDA, CDR2 SQIVND (reference sequence). The CDR3 loop spans 14 amino acids. CDR3 DNA sequence: TGTGCCAGTAGTAAAGCGCAGTTCACAGATACGCAGTATTTT. Translated: CASSKAQFTDTQYF.

The chain is built from TRBV5-1 and TRBJ1-1, with 7 bases aligning to TRBD1. The CDR3 length is 15 residues. J gave up 7 bases and V 3 bases, and 12 bases lay outside the gene matches. The germline V gene encodes CDR1 SGHRS and CDR2 YFSETQ. The CDR3 region has the DNA TGCGCCAGCAGCTCACCGGACAGGTTGGCGAGTGAAGCTTTCTTT. Encoded protein: CASSSPDRLASEAFF.

V is TRBV9 and J is TRBJ2-1, with 9 bases fitting TRBD2. In germline, CDR1 is SGDLS, CDR2 YYNGEE. The CDR3 runs to 16 residues. The V and J ends lost 3 bases and 4 bases, in that order; junction bases with no gene match: 8. CDR3 coding DNA: TGTGCCAGCAGCGCCTTAACTAGCGGGCAATACAATGAGCAGTTCTTC. Protein: CASSALTSGQYNEQFF.

This chain joins TRBV9 and TRBJ2-7, with D perhaps being TRBD1 or TRBD2 (5 bases each). The V and J ends lost 0 bases and 6 bases respectively, with 10 bases between them. Germline V gene data show CDR1 as SGDLS and CDR2 as YYNGEE. The CDR3 totals 13 residues. The CDR3 region is CASSVVGETEQYF. The CDR3 coding sequence is TGTGCCAGCAGCGTAGTGGGGGAAACCGAGCAGTACTTC.

The rearrangement links TRBV6-2 or TRBV6-3 to TRBJ2-7; D may match TRBD1 or TRBD2 (6 bases each). There are 13 residues in the CDR3. Trimming stripped 5 bases from V and 9 bases from J, with 17 bases between. CDR1 is MNHEY and CDR2 is SVGEGT in the germline V gene. CDR3 sequence: CASSAGHPTGQYF. CDR3 DNA sequence: TGTGCCAGCAGTGCGGGACATCCAACGGGGCAGTACTTC.

The chain carries TRBV5-1 and TRBJ2-2; TRBD2 matches 8 bases. This CDR3 is built from 16 residues. Germline CDR1 reads SGHRS; CDR2 reads YFSETQ. The trim removed 0 bases at V and 2 bases at J, leaving 3 bases unmatched. The CDR3, as DNA: TGCGCCAGCAGCTTGGGGACTAGCAGTAACACCGGGGAGCTGTTTTTT. It translates to CASSLGTSSNTGELFF.

The rearrangement links TRBV19 to TRBJ2-7; no clear D gene. Trimming took off 1 base at V and 3 bases at J, with 13 bases between the two ends. The germline gives CDR1 LNHDA, CDR2 SQIVND (reference sequence). This CDR3 contains 15 residues. CDR3: CASSIVRDGLYEQYF. DNA for the CDR3: TGTGCCAGTAGTATAGTTCGTGACGGGCTCTACGAGCAGTACTTC.

This rearrangement joins TRBV10-3 to TRBJ2-3; 9 nucleotides align to TRBD1. V shed 7 bases, J shed 2 bases, and the junction held 7 bases outside the gene matches. This CDR3 is 15 amino acids long. The germline V gene has CDR1 ENHRY and CDR2 SYGVKD. The CDR3 loop reads CAITRTGAVTDTQYF. For the CDR3, the DNA is TGTGCCATCACTAGGACAGGGGCGGTCACAGATACGCAGTATTTT.

The V call is TRBV11-2, the J call TRBJ2-5; 8 positions agree with TRBD1. V was pared by 0 bases and J by 4 bases, with 4 bases of the junction left unmatched. The CDR3 is made up of 15 amino acids. The germline V gene has CDR1 SGHAT and CDR2 FQNNGV. CDR3 region: CASSLDGRGRETQYF. The CDR3 DNA is TGTGCCAGCAGCTTAGATGGCAGGGGGCGAGAGACCCAGTACTTC.

The V and J genes are TRBV11-2 and TRBJ1-3; no firm D call. The CDR3 runs 16 residues. Germline CDR1 SGHAT, CDR2 FQNNGV. Trimming took off 2 bases at V and 4 bases at J, with 15 bases between the two ends. The CDR3 DNA is TGTGCCAGCAGCTTAACGTTTGACGCTAGCGGAAACACCATATATTTT. It specifies CASSLTFDASGNTIYF. Full variable domain (rest looked up from reference TRBV11-2 and TRBJ1-3): EAGVAQSPRYKIIEKRQSVAFWCNPISGHATLYWYQQILGQGPKLLIQFQNNGVVDDSQLPKDRFSAERLKGVDSTLKIQPAKLEDSAVYLCASSLTFDASGNTIYFGEGSWLTVV.

The CDR3 nucleotides read TGTGCCAGCAGCCTACAGGGGACCGGGGAGCTGTTTTTT. Translating gives CASSLQGTGELFF. The V gene is TRBV3-1 (or the pseudogene TRBV3-2), the J gene TRBJ2-2; TRBD1 aligns across 7 bases. The CDR3 has 13 residues. After removal of 4 bases from V and 5 bases from J, the junction contained 1 base not matched to a gene. The germline V gene has CDR1 LGHDT and CDR2 YNNKEL (reference sequence).

V and J are TRBV2 and TRBJ1-6, with 7 bases matching TRBD1. Germline CDR1 SNHLY, CDR2 FYNNEI. This CDR3 spans 15 amino acids. V gave up 11 bases and J gave up 4 bases; unmatched junction bases: 11. The CDR3 region is CAGGGGTVYNSPLHF. Here the CDR3 DNA reads TGTGCCGGCGGAGGCGGGACAGTGTATAATTCACCCCTCCACTTT. The full variable domain, completed using reference TRBV2 and TRBJ1-6, is EPEVTQTPSHQVTQMGQEVILRCVPISNHLYFYWYRQILGQKVEFLVSFYNNEISEKSEIFDDQFSVERPDGSNFTLKIRSTKLEDSAMYFCAGGGGTVYNSPLHFGNGTRLTVT.

V is TRBV7-9 and J is TRBJ1-6; D remains ambiguous. The CDR3 consists of 14 residues. The V gene's germline CDR1 is SEHNR and CDR2 FQNEAQ (reference sequence). V was trimmed by 1 base and J by 8 bases, leaving 9 bases between them. CDR3 in amino acids: CASSLGSSDSPLHF. The CDR3 DNA reads as TGTGCCAGCAGCTTAGGTTCCAGTGATTCACCCCTCCACTTT. Supplemented by reference TRBV7-9 and TRBJ1-6, the full variable domain reads DTGVSQNPRHKITKRGQNVTFRCDPISEHNRLYWYRQTLGQGPEFLTYFQNEAQLEKSRLLSDRFSAERPKGSFSTLEIQRTEQGDSAMYLCASSLGSSDSPLHFGNGTRLTVT.

The chain uses TRBV7-8 and TRBJ1-2, with 7 bases aligning to TRBD1. V shed 0 bases, J shed 4 bases, and the junction held 8 bases outside the gene matches. Looked up from germline, CDR1 is SGHVS and CDR2 is FQNEAQ. The CDR3 covers 16 residues. CDR3 in DNA: TGTGCCAGCAGCTTAGCGCTTAGGGGGCTGGGCTATGGCTACACCTTC. Residues: CASSLALRGLGYGYTF.

The genes are TRBV19 and TRBJ2-4; possibly TRBD1 for D (5 bases). V lost 4 bases and J 0 bases, leaving 7 bases between the germline ends. This CDR3 is built from 14 residues. CDR1 LNHDA and CDR2 SQIVND come from the germline V gene (reference sequence). CDR3 nucleotide sequence: TGTGCCAGTAGTACGACAGTAGCCAAAAACATTCAGTACTTC. Protein: CASSTTVAKNIQYF.

This clone appeared a single time. The chain is built from TRBV6-5 and TRBJ1-1, with 8 nucleotides matching TRBD1. CDR1 and CDR2 from the germline V gene are MNHEY and SVGAGI. After removal of 2 bases from V and 7 bases from J, the junction contained 9 bases not matched to a gene. CDR3 length equals 15 residues. The CDR3 sequence is CASSYRDRISDEAFF. The CDR3 DNA reads TGTGCCAGCAGTTACAGGGACAGGATAAGCGATGAAGCTTTCTTT.

The chain couples TRBV24-1 to TRBJ2-3, with D hard to call. The germline V and J ends were trimmed by 1 base and 8 bases, with 6 bases remaining between them. The CDR3 consists of 12 residues. From germline, CDR1 is KGHDR and CDR2 SFDVKD. CDR3 in amino acids: CATSDFSVTQYF. DNA for the CDR3: TGTGCCACCAGTGATTTCTCGGTTACGCAGTATTTT.

This chain joins TRBV6-4 and TRBJ2-7; D might be TRBD2 (5 bases). Trimming pared 2 bases from V and 2 bases from J, leaving 13 bases between. This CDR3 region has 15 residues. CDR1 is MRHNA, CDR2 SNTAGT, per germline. The CDR3 DNA reads TGTGCCAGCAGTGACGGTGGTAGCGTAACCTACGAGCAGTACTTC. Protein: CASSDGGSVTYEQYF.

The rearrangement links TRBV19 to TRBJ2-3; unclear D gene. CDR1 LNHDA and CDR2 SQIVND come from the germline V gene (reference sequence). This CDR3 is 15 amino acids long. V was clipped by 3 bases and J by 4 bases, with 14 bases between them. CDR3 sequence (DNA): TGTGCCAGTAGTATTGGTCTTATTTATCCAGATACGCAGTATTTT. The encoded protein is CASSIGLIYPDTQYF. Drawing the rest from reference TRBV19 and TRBJ2-3, the complete variable domain is DGGITQSPKYLFRKEGQNVTLSCEQNLNHDAMYWYRQDPGQGLRLIYYSQIVNDFQKGDIAEGYSVSREKKESFPLTVTSAQKNPTAFYLCASSIGLIYPDTQYFGPGTRLTVL.